Each of the 14 T cell receptor beta chains below was sequenced from the same sample in a study of blood T cell repertoires in COVID-19. Using immunoSEQ multiplex PCR, the repertoire was profiled, and TCRdb retains in-frame clones only, with some absent. The repertoire holds fewer than 350,000 clones, with around 86% as singletons. Sequenced input: peripheral blood. The source of these receptors is a woman aged 55 to 70 with active or convalescent COVID-19.

The rearrangement links TRBV6-1 to TRBJ1-5; no clear D. Per germline, CDR1 MNHNS and CDR2 SASEGT. The CDR3 consists of 18 residues. Trimming left V 4 bases short and J 3 bases short, with 22 bases between. CDR3 bases: TGTGCCAGCAGTGCCTCTTTGCCCGGGGAATGGCCCAATCAGCCCCAGCATTTT. Its translation: CASSASLPGEWPNQPQHF.

The genes are TRBV3-1 (or the pseudogene TRBV3-2) and TRBJ2-2; TRBD1 matches at 10 bases. Germline loops: CDR1 LGHDT, CDR2 YNNKEL (reference sequence). The V segment lost 4 bases and the J segment 4 bases; nucleotides outside the gene matches: 3. The CDR3 has 15 amino acids. The CDR3 nucleotides read TGTGCCAGCAGCCTCGGGACAGGGGTCACCGGGGAGCTGTTTTTT. Its translation: CASSLGTGVTGELFF.

The rearrangement joins TRBV12-1 to TRBJ2-7; the table gives TRBD2 as D, unverified against the DNA. TRBV12-1 is annotated as a pseudogene. This CDR3 comprises 16 residues. CDR3 loop: CASSFEAGGWVIGGYF. The DNA for the CDR3 is TGTGCCAGCAGCTTTGAGGCAGGAGGGTGGGTTATTGGGGGATACTTC.

The chain is built from TRBV29-1 and TRBJ2-7; no firm D call. The germline gives CDR1 SQVTM, CDR2 ANQGSEA. The V end lost 1 base, the J end lost 4 bases, and 11 bases lay between the germline ends. The CDR3 loop spans 13 amino acids. The CDR3 spells CSVEGAGRYEQYF. DNA of the CDR3: TGCAGCGTTGAAGGGGCAGGTCGGTACGAGCAGTACTTC.

The V and J genes are TRBV7-3 and TRBJ2-5, with a weak D call TRBD2 (7 bases). Trimming took 1 base from V and 1 from J, leaving 22 bases between them. Germline lookup yields CDR1 SGHTA and CDR2 FQGTGA. CDR3 length equals 19 residues. CDR3 residues: CASSLNGGQGGPRQETQYF. The CDR3 region has the DNA TGTGCCAGCAGCTTAAACGGGGGGCAGGGCGGGCCCCGCCAAGAGACCCAGTACTTC.

This clone was seen a single time. The chain couples TRBV4-3 to TRBJ1-1; TRBD1 might be the D (6 bases). With 8 bases removed from V and 7 bases from J, the gap between germline ends came to 20 bases. The germline V gene encodes CDR1 LGHNA and CDR2 YSLEER. The CDR3 length is 14 residues. The CDR3 is CASRSHRERGEAFF. CDR3 nucleotides: TGCGCCAGCCGTTCTCACAGGGAACGGGGTGAAGCTTTCTTT.

This chain uses TRBV5-4 with TRBJ2-7; 10 bases are shared with TRBD2. The germline gives CDR1 SGHNT, CDR2 YYREEE (reference sequence). The CDR3 has 14 residues. V lost 1 base, J lost 2 bases, and 0 bases stayed unmatched. CDR3 bases: TGTGCCAGCAGCTTGACTAGCGGGACCTACGAGCAGTACTTC. Residues: CASSLTSGTYEQYF. Full variable domain (missing parts from reference TRBV5-4 and TRBJ2-7): ETGVTQSPTHLIKTRGQQVTLRCSSQSGHNTVSWYQQALGQGPQFIFQYYREEENGRGNFPPRFSGLQFPNYSSELNVNALELDDSALYLCASSLTSGTYEQYFGPGTRLTVT.

The chain uses TRBV5-1 and TRBJ1-3; D not certain. The CDR3 loop spans 13 amino acids. V was cut by 2 bases and J by 3 bases, with 6 bases left in between. Germline assignment: CDR1 SGHRS and CDR2 YFSETQ. CDR3 amino acids: CASSLIGGNTIYF. As DNA, the CDR3 is TGCGCCAGCAGCTTAATCGGTGGAAACACCATATATTTT.

This chain connects TRBV7-9 to TRBJ2-5; D gene uncertain. With 5 bases removed from V and 5 bases from J, the gap between germline ends came to 18 bases. This CDR3 comprises 15 residues. Per germline, CDR1 SEHNR and CDR2 FQNEAQ (reference sequence). The CDR3 sequence is CASSQALARKETQYF. The CDR3, as DNA: TGTGCCAGCAGCCAAGCGTTAGCCCGAAAGGAGACCCAGTACTTC.

The V call is TRBV4-3, the J call TRBJ1-2; the match to TRBD1 covers 9 bases. CDR1 is LGHNA, CDR2 YSLEER, per germline. This CDR3 is built from 15 residues. V was clipped by 1 base and J by 4 bases; unmatched bases: 4. CDR3 in DNA: TGCGCCAGCAGCCAAGTGACAGGGGGAAGCTATGGCTACACCTTC. Its protein is CASSQVTGGSYGYTF.

The chain recombines TRBV4-1 with TRBJ1-1; the match to TRBD1 covers 7 bases. The CDR3 spans 20 residues. Germline-derived CDR1 and CDR2 are MGHRA and YSYEKL. V gave up 4 bases and J gave up 3 bases; unmatched junction bases: 23. The CDR3 coding sequence is TGCGCCAGCAGCCCCCTCTTTTTAAGCCTATTTACAGGGGACTACACTGAAGCTTTCTTT. It yields the protein CASSPLFLSLFTGDYTEAFF.

This chain links TRBV5-8 with TRBJ2-7, with 7 bases identical to TRBD1. V trimming: 5 bases; J trimming: 2 bases; junction bases outside the gene matches: 10. This CDR3 region has 15 residues. Germline CDR1 is SGHTS and CDR2 is YDEGEE. CDR3 bases: TGTGCCAGCAGGGTGGGACAGTTTGCACCCTACGAGCAGTACTTC. Protein: CASRVGQFAPYEQYF.

The chain recombines TRBV12-3 or TRBV12-4 with TRBJ1-1, with D perhaps TRBD1 (5 bases). V gave up 3 bases and J gave up 8 bases, with 13 bases separating them. The CDR3 spans 13 residues. The CDR3 spells CASSFLRGREAFF. The CDR3 nucleotides read TGTGCCAGCAGTTTTTTACGGGGGAGGGAAGCTTTCTTT.

This rearrangement joins TRBV6-5 to TRBJ1-2, with D perhaps TRBD1 (6 bases). The CDR3 runs 15 residues. CDR1 is MNHEY and CDR2 is SVGAGI in the germline V gene. V shed 7 bases and J shed 5 bases, with 20 bases lying between them. The CDR3 DNA is TGTGCCAGCATTCGGACAGCAGACCAGCCTTATGGCTACACCTTC. Encoded protein: CASIRTADQPYGYTF.